Reported below is one TCR beta chain. Its specificity is unknown. A much larger clone lies one base from this, so it may be a read error. Germline V gene sequence: CDR1 SGHTA, CDR2 FQGNSA. This CDR3 comprises 15 residues. Trimming removed 5 bases from V and 3 bases from J, with 16 bases in between. From roughly 0.4 ug of RNA, a library with molecular barcoded alpha/delta and beta/gamma adaptors was made. Using its own MiXCR run on the reads, TCRdb lists one record per CDR3 protein. The repertoire holds 40,000 to 55,000 distinct CDR3 sequences, with roughly a fifth as singletons. This entry is derived from a study of read filtering for tumor transcriptome and immune sequencing. Study-level points and caveats: In IR-seq, single-read clonotypes were about 80% of clonotypes but approximately 3.2% of reads.

The chain joins TRBV7-2 to TRBJ1-1; D is undetermined. The source of this sequence is a donor over 35 with multiple myeloma. Sequencing was performed on a population of CD138-negative cells sorted from bone marrow. CDR3 residues: CASSMLRLMDTEAFF. CDR3 DNA: TGTGCCAGCAGCATGCTTCGATTAATGGACACTGAAGCTTTCTTT.